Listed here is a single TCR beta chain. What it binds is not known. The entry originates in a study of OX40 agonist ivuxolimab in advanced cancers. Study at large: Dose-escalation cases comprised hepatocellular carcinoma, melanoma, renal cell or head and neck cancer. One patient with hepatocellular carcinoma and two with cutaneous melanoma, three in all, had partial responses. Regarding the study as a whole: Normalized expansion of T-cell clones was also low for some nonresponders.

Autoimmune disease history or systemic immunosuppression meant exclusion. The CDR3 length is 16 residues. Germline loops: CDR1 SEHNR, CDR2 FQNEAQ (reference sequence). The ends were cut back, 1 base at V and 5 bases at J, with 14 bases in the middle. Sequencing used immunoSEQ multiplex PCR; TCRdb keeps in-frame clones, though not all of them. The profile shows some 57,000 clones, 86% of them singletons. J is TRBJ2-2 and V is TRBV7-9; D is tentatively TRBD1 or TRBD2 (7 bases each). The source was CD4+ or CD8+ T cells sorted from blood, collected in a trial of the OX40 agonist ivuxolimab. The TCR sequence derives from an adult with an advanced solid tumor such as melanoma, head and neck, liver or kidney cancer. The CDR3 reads CASSLGEGATTGELFF. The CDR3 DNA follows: TGTGCCAGCAGCTTAGGGGAGGGGGCGACGACCGGGGAGCTGTTTTTT. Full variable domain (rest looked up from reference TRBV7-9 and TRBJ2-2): DTGVSQNPRHKITKRGQNVTFRCDPISEHNRLYWYRQTLGQGPEFLTYFQNEAQLEKSRLLSDRFSAERPKGSFSTLEIQRTEQGDSAMYLCASSLGEGATTGELFFGEGSRLTVL.